The clone carrying this TCR beta chain was detected ten times or more. The antigen is not known. The record originates from a study of CD8 T cells in ankylosing spondylitis. Study-level results: A number of the motif variants had already been described in reactive arthritis synovial fluid and blood. Matched synovial fluid from ankylosing spondylitis patients was reported to be enriched for disease-linked clones. Characteristic of ankylosing spondylitis blood, it appeared, was a TCR beta motif comprising several highly homologous variants.

The CDR3 sequence is 17 residues long. V shed 0 bases, J shed 0 bases, and the junction held 8 bases outside the gene matches. CDR1 MGHDK and CDR2 SYGVNS come from the germline V gene. Preparation of TCR beta libraries was done by quantitative 5'-RACE with molecular barcodes. TCRdb re-derived calls from the 5' RACE reads in MiXCR, one entry per CDR3 protein. The sample shows about 100,000 distinct CDR3 sequences, roughly 8.3% of them seen only once. The chain has TRBV25-1 and TRBJ2-7, with 7 bases matching TRBD1. The source material was blood, either unsorted or a sorted T cell fraction (not recorded which). This TCR was sampled from a male donor with ankylosing spondylitis or in good health (not recorded which). The CDR3 bases are TGTGCCAGCAGTGAATATCGGCGAGGGGGCTCCTCCTACGAGCAGTACTTC. It yields the protein CASSEYRRGGSSYEQYF.